Sequencing of this T cell receptor beta chain was carried out in a study of cytomegalovirus exposure and HLA in healthy donors. Whole-study results and caveats: Most observed TCR sequences were rare, whereas some public TCRs were detected in many donors. According to a later analysis, most TCR beta chains associated with CMV appeared HLA-restricted. The authors enumerated 150 to 200 TCR beta chains as linked to cytomegalovirus. Later examination showed HLA-associated TCR beta chains had greater clonal expansion than equally common others.

This clone was counted once. Its cognate antigen is unknown. The V and J ends lost 6 bases and 3 bases, in that order; junction bases with no gene match: 5. This CDR3 comprises 13 residues. CDR1 and CDR2 from the germline V gene are MDHEN and SYDVKM. Use of 60 Vbeta and 13 Jbeta primers characterized the PCR. Some clones are missing from TCRdb's copy, which holds only in-frame ones; the method was immunoSEQ multiplex PCR. Here the sample spans 150,000 to 200,000 clones, roughly 73% being singletons. The TCR comes from a female donor in good health and CMV-seronegative. Sequencing was performed on PBMCs. The chain has TRBV28 and TRBJ2-7; 7 bases line up with TRBD2. The CDR3 DNA follows: TGTGCCAGCAGCCGGGACTACAACTACGAGCAGTACTTC. Amino acid sequence: CASSRDYNYEQYF.